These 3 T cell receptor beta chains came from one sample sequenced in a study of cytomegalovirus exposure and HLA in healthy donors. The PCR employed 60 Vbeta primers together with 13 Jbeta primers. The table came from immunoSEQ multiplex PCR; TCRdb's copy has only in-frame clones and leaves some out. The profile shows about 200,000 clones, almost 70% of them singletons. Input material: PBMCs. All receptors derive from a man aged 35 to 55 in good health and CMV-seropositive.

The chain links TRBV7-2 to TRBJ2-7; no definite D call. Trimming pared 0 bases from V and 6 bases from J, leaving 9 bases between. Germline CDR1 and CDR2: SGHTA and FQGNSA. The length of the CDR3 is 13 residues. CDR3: CASSLAISGEQYF. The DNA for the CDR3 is TGTGCCAGCAGCTTAGCGATTTCGGGCGAGCAGTACTTC.

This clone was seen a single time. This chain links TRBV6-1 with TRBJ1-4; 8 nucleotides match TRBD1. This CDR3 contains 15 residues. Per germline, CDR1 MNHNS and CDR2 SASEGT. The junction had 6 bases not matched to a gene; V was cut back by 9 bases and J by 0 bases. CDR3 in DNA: TGTGCCAGTGGACAGGGCCCAGCAACTAATGAAAAACTGTTTTTT. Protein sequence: CASGQGPATNEKLFF.

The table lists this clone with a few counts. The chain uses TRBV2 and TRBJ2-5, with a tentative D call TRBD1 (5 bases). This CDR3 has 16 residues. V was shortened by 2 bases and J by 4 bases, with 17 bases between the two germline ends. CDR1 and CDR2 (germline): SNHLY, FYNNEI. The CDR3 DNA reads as TGTGCCAGCAGTGAACTCACAGGTACCGCCGCAGAGACCCAGTACTTC. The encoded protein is CASSELTGTAAETQYF.